One sample yielded the 5 T cell receptor beta chains listed below, sequenced in a study of STAT5B mutations in CD4+ large granular lymphocyte leukemia. Produced via immunoSEQ multiplex PCR; TCRdb's table is partial and in-frame only. The sample has more than 30,000 clones, approximately 79% seen once. Sequenced input: CD4+ T cells from blood buffy coats. The receptors here all came from a human donor in good health.

The gene calls are TRBV15 and TRBJ2-5; 10 bases align to TRBD2. This CDR3 has 16 residues. V dropped 5 bases and J dropped 4; count of bases not matched to a gene: 10. Germline V gives CDR1 LNHNV, CDR2 YYDKDF (reference sequence). The CDR3 DNA sequence: TGTGCCACCAGCGAACTAGCGGGAACGGTCGGAGAGACCCAGTACTTC. This translates into CATSELAGTVGETQYF.

This chain connects TRBV18 to TRBJ2-4; possibly TRBD2 for D (6 bases). This CDR3 region has 13 residues. V shed 3 bases and J shed 8 bases, with 11 bases lying between them. Per germline, CDR1 KGHSH and CDR2 LQKENI. This chain's CDR3 is CASSPAGRDIQYF. CDR3 in DNA: TGTGCCAGCTCACCGGCGGGGCGAGACATTCAGTACTTC.

This sequence joins TRBV7-9 and TRBJ1-5; maybe TRBD1 (6 bases). The germline V and J ends were trimmed by 5 bases and 5 bases, with 16 bases remaining between them. This CDR3 is built from 15 residues. CDR1 SEHNR and CDR2 FQNEAQ come from the germline V gene (reference sequence). The CDR3 sequence is CASSPALAGDQPQHF. The CDR3 DNA sequence: TGTGCCAGCAGCCCGGCTTTGGCAGGGGATCAGCCCCAGCATTTT.

The chain employs TRBV6-6 and TRBJ2-5; unclear D gene. With 6 bases removed from V and 3 bases from J, the gap between germline ends came to 14 bases. Germline V gene data show CDR1 as MNHNY and CDR2 as SVGAGI (reference sequence). The CDR3 covers 14 residues. This CDR3 is CASSPTRGEETQYF. The CDR3 DNA reads TGTGCCAGCAGCCCAACACGCGGTGAAGAGACCCAGTACTTC.

The chain uses TRBV7-8 and TRBJ1-5, with D tentatively TRBD1 (5 bases). The CDR3 sequence is 17 residues long. Germline assignment: CDR1 SGHVS and CDR2 FQNEAQ. The V end lost 2 bases, the J end lost 5 bases, and 19 bases lay between the germline ends. CDR3 in DNA: TGTGCCAGCAGCTTACAGACGGGGGGGGACGGACATCAGCCCCAGCATTTT. Its protein is CASSLQTGGDGHQPQHF.